One sample yielded the 2 T cell receptor beta chains listed below, sequenced in a study of patients and donors after allogeneic stem cell transplantation. TCRdb processed the RT-PCR reads anew with MiXCR; each CDR3 protein has one entry. The top ten hold about 50% of the sample, which has about 160,000 distinct CDR3 sequences, roughly 35% seen once. Sequences were obtained from blood, either unsorted or a sorted T cell fraction (not recorded which). These receptors were taken from a human donor who was either an allogeneic HSCT recipient or a stem cell or donor lymphocyte infusion donor (not recorded which). It is not recorded whose cells these are; they may come from a transplant donor.

This clonotype is deemed medium-sized. The CDR3 reads CSVEVSNYGYTF. In nucleotides, the CDR3 is TGCAGCGTTGAGGTCAGCAACTATGGCTACACCTTC. This chain uses TRBV29-1 with TRBJ1-2; D is ambiguous. The CDR3 totals 12 residues. The germline V and J ends were trimmed by 3 bases and 2 bases, with 7 bases remaining between them. CDR1 is SQVTM and CDR2 is ANQGSEA in the germline V gene. Combining the CDR3 with reference TRBV29-1 and TRBJ1-2 gives the whole variable domain SAVISQKPSRDICQRGTSLTIQCQVDSQVTMMFWYRQQPGQSLTLIATANQGSEATYESGFVIDKFPISRPNLTFSTLTVSNMSPEDSSIYLCSVEVSNYGYTFGSGTRLTVV.

The gene calls are TRBV20-1 and TRBJ1-2; TRBD1 agrees at 9 bases. V was pared by 6 bases and J by 4 bases, with 12 bases of the junction left unmatched. The germline CDR1 and CDR2 sequences are DFQATT and SNEGSKA (reference sequence). The CDR3 is made up of 15 amino acids. CDR3 sequence: CSAPLRDRALYGYTF. The CDR3 DNA reads TGCAGTGCCCCCCTTCGGGACAGGGCTCTCTATGGCTACACCTTC.